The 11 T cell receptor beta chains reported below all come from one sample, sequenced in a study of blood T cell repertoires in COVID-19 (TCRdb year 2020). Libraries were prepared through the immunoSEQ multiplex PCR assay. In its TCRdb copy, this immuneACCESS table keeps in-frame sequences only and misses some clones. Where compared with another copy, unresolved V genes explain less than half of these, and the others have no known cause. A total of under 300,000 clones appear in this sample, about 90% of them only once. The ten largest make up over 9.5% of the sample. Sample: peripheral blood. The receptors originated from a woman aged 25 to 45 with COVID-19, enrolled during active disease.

The CDR3 sequence: CASTDDRTLHYEQYF. CDR3 DNA sequence: TGTGCCAGCACCGATGACAGGACACTCCACTACGAGCAGTACTTC. V and J are TRBV5-6 and TRBJ2-7, with D possibly being TRBD1 (6 bases). CDR1 is SGHDT, CDR2 YYEEEE, per germline. Trimming removed 6 bases at V and 3 bases at J, with 19 bases between. This CDR3 spans 15 amino acids.

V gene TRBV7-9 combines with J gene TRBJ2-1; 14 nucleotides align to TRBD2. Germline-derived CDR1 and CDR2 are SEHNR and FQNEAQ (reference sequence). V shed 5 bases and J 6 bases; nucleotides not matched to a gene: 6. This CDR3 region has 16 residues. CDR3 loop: CASSTRLAGGLNEQFF. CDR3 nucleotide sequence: TGTGCCAGCAGCACTAGACTAGCGGGGGGGCTCAATGAGCAGTTCTTC.

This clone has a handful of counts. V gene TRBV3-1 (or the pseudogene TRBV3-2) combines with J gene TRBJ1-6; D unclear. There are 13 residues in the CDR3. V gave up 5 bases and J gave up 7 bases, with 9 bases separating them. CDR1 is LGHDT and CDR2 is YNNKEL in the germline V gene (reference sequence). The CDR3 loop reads CASSFDGNSPLHF. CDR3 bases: TGTGCCAGCAGCTTCGACGGGAATTCACCCCTCCACTTT.

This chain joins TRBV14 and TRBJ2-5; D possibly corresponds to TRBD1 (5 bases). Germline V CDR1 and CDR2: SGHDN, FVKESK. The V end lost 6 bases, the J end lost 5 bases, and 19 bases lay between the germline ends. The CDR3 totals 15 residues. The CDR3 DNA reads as TGTGCCAGCAGAAAAACAGGAGATCCCGGGGAGACCCAGTACTTC. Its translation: CASRKTGDPGETQYF.

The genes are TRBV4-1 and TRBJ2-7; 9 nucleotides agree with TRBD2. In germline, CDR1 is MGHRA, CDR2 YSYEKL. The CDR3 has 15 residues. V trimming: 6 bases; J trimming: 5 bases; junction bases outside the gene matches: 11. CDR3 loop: CASSRTRAGGDEQYF. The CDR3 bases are TGCGCCAGCAGTAGGACCAGAGCGGGGGGTGACGAGCAGTACTTC.

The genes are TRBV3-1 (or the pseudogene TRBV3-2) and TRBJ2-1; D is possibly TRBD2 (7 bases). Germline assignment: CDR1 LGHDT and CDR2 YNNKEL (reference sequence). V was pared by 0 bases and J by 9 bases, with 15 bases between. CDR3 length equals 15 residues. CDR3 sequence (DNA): TGTGCCAGCAGCCAAGAATGGGGGGGCCGATCTGAGCAGTTCTTC. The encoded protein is CASSQEWGGRSEQFF.

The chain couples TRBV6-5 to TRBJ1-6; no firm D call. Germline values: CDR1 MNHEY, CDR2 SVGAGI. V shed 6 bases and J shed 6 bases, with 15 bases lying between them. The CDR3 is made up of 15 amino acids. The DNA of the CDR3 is TGTGCCAGCAGCCTCAGGCCTCTTGCTAATTCACCCCTCCACTTT. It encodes CASSLRPLANSPLHF.

The CDR3 DNA is TGTGCCAGCCAGACTAGCGGGATTCAAGAGACCCAGTACTTC. This encodes CASQTSGIQETQYF. The rearrangement links TRBV2 to TRBJ2-5; TRBD2 matches 11 bases. CDR1 and CDR2 from the germline V gene are SNHLY and FYNNEI. CDR3 length: 14 residues. The junction had 4 bases not matched to a gene; V was cut back by 8 bases and J by 2 bases.

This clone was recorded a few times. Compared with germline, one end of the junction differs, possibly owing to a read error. The CDR3 sequence: CAIKGEGNPLF. The CDR3 bases are TGTGCCATTAAGGGCGAGGGAAACCCGCTCTTC. The chain uses TRBV10-3 and TRBJ1-2; D gene uncertain. This CDR3 is 11 amino acids long. CDR1 and CDR2 from the germline V gene are ENHRY and SYGVKD.

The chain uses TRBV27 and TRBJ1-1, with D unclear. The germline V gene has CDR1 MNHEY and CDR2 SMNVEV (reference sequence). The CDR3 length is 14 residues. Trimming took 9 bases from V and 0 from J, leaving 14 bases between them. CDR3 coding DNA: TGTGCCAGGTCTCGGGTAACAATGAACACTGAAGCTTTCTTT. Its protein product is CARSRVTMNTEAFF.

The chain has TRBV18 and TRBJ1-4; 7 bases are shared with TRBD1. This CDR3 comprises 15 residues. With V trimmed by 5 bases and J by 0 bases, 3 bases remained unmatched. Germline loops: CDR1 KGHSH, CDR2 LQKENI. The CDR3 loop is CASSTQGATNEKLFF. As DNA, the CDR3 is TGTGCCAGCTCAACGCAGGGGGCAACTAATGAAAAACTGTTTTTT.